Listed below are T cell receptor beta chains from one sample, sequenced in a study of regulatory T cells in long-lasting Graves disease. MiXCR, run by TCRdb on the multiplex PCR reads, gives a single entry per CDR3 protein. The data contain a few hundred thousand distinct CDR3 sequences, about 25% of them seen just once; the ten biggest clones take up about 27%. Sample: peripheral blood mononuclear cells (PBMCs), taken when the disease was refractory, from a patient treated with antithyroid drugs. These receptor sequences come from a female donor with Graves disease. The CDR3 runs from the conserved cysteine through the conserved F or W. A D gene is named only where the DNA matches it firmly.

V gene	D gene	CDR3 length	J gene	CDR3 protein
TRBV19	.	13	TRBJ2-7	CASTRRGEGEQYF
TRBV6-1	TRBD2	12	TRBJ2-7	CASRPGGAEQYF
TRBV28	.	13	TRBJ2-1	CASRPWRDNEQFF
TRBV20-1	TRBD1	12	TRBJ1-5	CSVQGAEQPQHF
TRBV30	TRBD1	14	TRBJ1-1	CAWSTGGMNTEAFF
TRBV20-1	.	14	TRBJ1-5	CSAGEGGAHQPQHF
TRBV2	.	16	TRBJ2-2	CASSDSLGGYTGELLF
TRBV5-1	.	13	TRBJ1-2	CASSLAGGEGYTF
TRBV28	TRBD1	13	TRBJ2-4	CASSQGQPNIQYF
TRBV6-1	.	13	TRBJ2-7	CASTNQPPREQYF
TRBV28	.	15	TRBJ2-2	CASTRGSGNTGELFF
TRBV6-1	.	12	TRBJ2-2	CASRHQGGELFF
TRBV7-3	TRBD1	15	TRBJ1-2	CASSPDGTGSYGYTF
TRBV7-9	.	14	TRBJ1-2	CASSLETGTYGYTF
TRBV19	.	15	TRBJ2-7	CASSIEKVPTYEQYF
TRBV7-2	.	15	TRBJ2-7	CASSSPRQVLREQYF
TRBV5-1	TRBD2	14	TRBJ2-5	CASSFSSGYNEQYF
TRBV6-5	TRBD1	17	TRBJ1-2	CASSYLRLPGQGFGYTF
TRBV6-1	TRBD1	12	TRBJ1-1	CASREGAREAFF
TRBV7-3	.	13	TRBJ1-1	CASSATGDTEAFF
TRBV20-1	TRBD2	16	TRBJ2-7	CSARGGSGRKTYEQYF
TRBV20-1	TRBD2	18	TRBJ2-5	CSAFLPGLAGGEGETQYF
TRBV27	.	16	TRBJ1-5	CASSLTRGDSNQPQHF
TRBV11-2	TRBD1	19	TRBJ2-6	CASSFSRTGGYTGANVLTF
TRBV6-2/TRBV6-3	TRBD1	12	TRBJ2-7	CASSSDRVEQYF
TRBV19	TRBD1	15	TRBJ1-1	CASSIPRTGDTEAFF
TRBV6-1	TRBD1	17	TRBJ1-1	CASRRSGTGTRSTEAFF
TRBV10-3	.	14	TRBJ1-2	CAISESGGDYGYTF
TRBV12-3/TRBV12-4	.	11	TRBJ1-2	CASSRDWGYTF
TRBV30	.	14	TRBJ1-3	CAAGRLNSGNTIYF
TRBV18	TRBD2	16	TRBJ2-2	CASSPQRAGVTGELFF
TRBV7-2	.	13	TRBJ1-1	CASSVRVNTEAFF
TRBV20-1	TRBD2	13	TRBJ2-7	CSALAASLHEQYF
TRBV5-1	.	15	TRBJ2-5	CASSLAGSVQETQYF
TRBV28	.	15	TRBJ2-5	CASRPRMGISETQYF
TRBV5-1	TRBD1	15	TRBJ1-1	CASSLGDRGLTEAFF
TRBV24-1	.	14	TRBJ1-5	CATSESGANQPQHF
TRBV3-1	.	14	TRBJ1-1	CASSQEGGPTEAFF
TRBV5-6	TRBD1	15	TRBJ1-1	CASSFAGTGGTEAFF
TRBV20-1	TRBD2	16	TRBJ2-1	CSARGASGRAYNEQFF
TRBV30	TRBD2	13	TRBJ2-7	CAWSLTSFGEQYF
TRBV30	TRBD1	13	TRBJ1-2	CAWSIGQGYGYTF
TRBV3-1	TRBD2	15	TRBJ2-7	CASSQGSGAPYEQYF
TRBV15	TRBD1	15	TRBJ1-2	CATSRGDRLMDGYTF
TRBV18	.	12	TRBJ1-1	CASSLEGFEAFF
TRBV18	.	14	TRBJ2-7	CASSPGVGAGEQYF
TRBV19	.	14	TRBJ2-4	CASNMDLAKNIQYF
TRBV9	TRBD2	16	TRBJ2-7	CASSASSGSLLGEQYF
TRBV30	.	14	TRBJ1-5	CAWSVLGDRQPQHF